These T cell receptor beta chains were read from a single sample in a study of CD8+ T cells in alopecia areata. Libraries were prepared by immunoSEQ multiplex PCR; TCRdb keeps only in-frame clonotypes and omits some of them. The top ten hold around a fifth of the sample, which has some 30,000 clones, 70% to 80% seen once. The specimen was NKG2D-low CD8+ T cells sorted from blood. These receptors were collected from a human donor with alopecia areata. Both conserved end residues are part of each CDR3. A D gene is named only where the DNA matches it firmly. Clone size is given for some rows only: seen once, a few or many times, or a class if the clone is expanded.

15,TRBJ2-5,-,TRBD1,TRBV9,CASSVAGGHLETQYF,TGTGCCAGCAGCGTAGCAGGGGGCCATCTGGAGACCCAGTACTTC
11,TRBJ2-1,-,-,TRBV29-1,CSATGINEQFF,TGCAGCGCGACAGGTATCAATGAGCAGTTCTTC
12,TRBJ1-2,once,-,TRBV4-1,CASSGRRNGYTF,TGCGCCAGCAGCGGCAGACGGAATGGCTACACCTTC
16,TRBJ2-1,-,TRBD2,TRBV7-9,CASSFPTSGGFGEQFF,TGTGCCAGCAGCTTCCCGACTAGCGGGGGGTTCGGTGAGCAGTTCTTC
15,TRBJ2-3,-,TRBD2,TRBV6-4,CASSETGGSPDTQYF,TGTGCCAGCAGTGAGACTGGCGGGAGCCCCGATACGCAGTATTTT
16,TRBJ1-2,-,-,TRBV4-2,CASSHTLPRDTGGYTF,TGTGCCAGCAGCCACACTCTACCCCGGGACACCGGGGGCTACACCTTC
14,TRBJ2-2,few,TRBD1,TRBV28,CASRGDREIGELFF,TGTGCCAGCAGGGGGGACAGGGAGATCGGGGAGCTGTTTTTT
14,TRBJ2-1,-,-,TRBV7-6,CASSPQRGANEQFF,TGTGCCAGCAGCCCCCAGAGGGGGGCCAATGAGCAGTTCTTC
12,TRBJ2-7,-,-,TRBV27,CASSPGDYEQYF,TGTGCCAGCAGCCCAGGGGACTACGAGCAGTACTTC
16,TRBJ2-4,-,-,TRBV28,CASSVTGMEGLNIQYF,TGTGCCAGCAGTGTTACAGGGATGGAGGGCTTAAACATTCAGTACTTC
11,TRBJ2-1,-,-,TRBV29-1,CSVETVQGQFF,TGCAGCGTTGAGACGGTGCAAGGGCAGTTCTTC
13,TRBJ2-5,-,-,TRBV5-1,CASSSPGGETQYF,TGCGCCAGCAGCTCCCCCGGCGGCGAGACCCAGTACTTC
15,TRBJ2-3,-,TRBD2,TRBV6-1,CASSDERGNTDTQYF,TGTGCCAGCAGTGACGAGCGGGGGAACACAGATACGCAGTATTTT
13,TRBJ2-7,-,TRBD1,TRBV6-5,CASSGDSINEQYF,TGTGCCAGCAGTGGGGACAGTATAAACGAGCAGTACTTC
11,TRBJ2-7,-,-,TRBV29-1,CSGVLGYEQYF,TGCAGCGGAGTCTTAGGCTACGAGCAGTACTTC
12,TRBJ2-7,few,-,TRBV7-9,CASSVSPYEQYF,TGTGCCAGCAGCGTCTCCCCCTACGAGCAGTACTTC
14,TRBJ2-7,-,-,TRBV14,CASSFRDENYEQYF,TGTGCCAGCAGCTTCCGGGACGAGAACTACGAGCAGTACTTC
8,TRBJ2-5,-,-,TRBV7-9,CASSPPYF,TGTGCCAGCAGCCCCCCATACTTC
14,TRBJ2-3,few,-,TRBV6-4,CASSPRDSTDTQYF,TGTGCCAGCAGTCCCCGGGACTCCACAGATACGCAGTATTTT
15,TRBJ2-7,-,-,TRBV23-1,CASSQSILWGAEQYF,TGCGCCAGCAGTCAATCTATATTATGGGGGGCCGAGCAGTACTTC
13,TRBJ1-1,-,-,TRBV29-1,CSGLGRMNTEAFF,TGCAGCGGACTAGGACGGATGAACACTGAAGCTTTCTTT
14,TRBJ2-7,-,-,TRBV14,CASSPGPSSYEQYF,TGTGCCAGCAGCCCCGGACCGAGCTCCTACGAGCAGTACTTC
16,TRBJ1-2,-,TRBD1,TRBV29-1,CSVGDLGTGKAYGYTF,TGCAGCGTTGGCGATCTAGGGACAGGCAAGGCGTATGGCTACACCTTC
16,TRBJ2-2,-,TRBD1,TRBV29-1,CSVEGWTGANTGELFF,TGCAGCGTTGAAGGTTGGACAGGGGCGAACACCGGGGAGCTGTTTTTT
15,TRBJ1-1,once,-,TRBV4-3,CASSQDRTIYTEAFF,TGCGCCAGCAGCCAAGATCGTACAATTTACACTGAAGCTTTCTTT
14,TRBJ2-5,-,TRBD2,TRBV25-1,CASSESGGWETQYF,TGTGCCAGCAGTGAATCGGGGGGATGGGAGACCCAGTACTTC
15,TRBJ2-5,-,TRBD1,TRBV14,CASSQDKRGLETQYF,TGTGCCAGCAGCCAAGATAAGAGGGGGCTGGAGACCCAGTACTTC
17,TRBJ1-4,-,TRBD1,TRBV28,CASSSRTGKGSNEKLFF,TGTGCCAGCAGTTCGCGGACAGGGAAAGGGAGTAATGAAAAACTGTTTTTT